This T cell receptor (beta chain) was recovered during a study of shared clonotypes between healthy human individuals. Terminally differentiated effector memory CD45RA+ cells were left out of the naive CD8 fraction, which was CD45RO-negative and positively selected for CCR7. Recent acute infections and vaccinations were absent in the healthy HIV-negative adult donors. A word on this clone: The antigen is undetermined.

Findings and caveats of the study: Larger estimated richness was generally recorded for naive subsets relative to memory subsets.

The V gene lost 9 bases and the J gene lost 2 bases, with 15 bases spanning the gap. The CDR3 has 14 residues. The germline CDR1 and CDR2 sequences are ENHRY and SYGVKD. Data came from immunoSEQ multiplex PCR; TCRdb stores just in-frame clones and leaves some out. The table lists about 800,000 clones, 95% to 97% of them singletons. This chain uses TRBV10-3 with TRBJ2-3, with D possibly TRBD2 on 6 matching bases. The sequencing sample was made of naive CD8+ T cells sorted from blood. The origin of this receptor is a young man in good health. In DNA form, the CDR3 reads TGTGCCATAGGGACTGGAACTCACACAGATACGCAGTATTTT. It codes for CAIGTGTHTDTQYF.